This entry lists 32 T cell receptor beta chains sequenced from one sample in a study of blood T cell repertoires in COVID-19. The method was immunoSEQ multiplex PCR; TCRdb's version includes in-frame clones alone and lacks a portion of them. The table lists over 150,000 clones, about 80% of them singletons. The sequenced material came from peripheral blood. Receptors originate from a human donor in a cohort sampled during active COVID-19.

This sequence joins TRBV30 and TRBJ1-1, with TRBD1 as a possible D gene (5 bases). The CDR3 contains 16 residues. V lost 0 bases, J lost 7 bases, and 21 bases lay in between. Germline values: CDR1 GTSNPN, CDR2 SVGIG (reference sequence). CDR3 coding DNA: TGTGCCTGGAGTGTAGAGCAGGGCACCCCTAGTCGTGAAGCTTTCTTT. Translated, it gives CAWSVEQGTPSREAFF.

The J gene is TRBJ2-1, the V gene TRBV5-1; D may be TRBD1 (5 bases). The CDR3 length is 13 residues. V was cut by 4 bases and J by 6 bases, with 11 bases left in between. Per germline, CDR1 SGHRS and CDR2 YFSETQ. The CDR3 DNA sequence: TGCGCCAGCAGCGCTGACAGCCTCAATGAGCAGTTCTTC. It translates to CASSADSLNEQFF.

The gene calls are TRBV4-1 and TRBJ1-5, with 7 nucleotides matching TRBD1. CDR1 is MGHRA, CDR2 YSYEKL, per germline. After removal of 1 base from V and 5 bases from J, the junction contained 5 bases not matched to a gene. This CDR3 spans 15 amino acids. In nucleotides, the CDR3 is TGCGCCAGCAGCCAAGTGACAGGGATCCATCAGCCCCAGCATTTT. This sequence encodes CASSQVTGIHQPQHF.

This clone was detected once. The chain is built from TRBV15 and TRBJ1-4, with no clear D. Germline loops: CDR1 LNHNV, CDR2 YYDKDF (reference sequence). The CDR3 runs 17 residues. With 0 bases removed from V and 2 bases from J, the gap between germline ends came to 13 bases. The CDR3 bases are TGTGCCACCAGCAGAGATCCTCCTCTTGCGACTAATGAAAAACTGTTTTTT. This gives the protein CATSRDPPLATNEKLFF.

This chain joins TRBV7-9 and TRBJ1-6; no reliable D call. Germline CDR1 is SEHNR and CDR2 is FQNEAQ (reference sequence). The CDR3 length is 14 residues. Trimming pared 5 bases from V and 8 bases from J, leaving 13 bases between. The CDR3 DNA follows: TGTGCCAGCAGCCCCGGGTCCTCTCATTCACCCCTCCACTTT. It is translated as CASSPGSSHSPLHF.

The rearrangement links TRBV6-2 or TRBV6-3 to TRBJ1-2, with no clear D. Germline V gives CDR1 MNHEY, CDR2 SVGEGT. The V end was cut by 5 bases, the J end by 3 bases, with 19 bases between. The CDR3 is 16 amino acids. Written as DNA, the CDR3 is TGTGCCAGCAGTAGAGGGTCTGAGGGCGCCTACTATGGCTACACCTTC. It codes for CASSRGSEGAYYGYTF.

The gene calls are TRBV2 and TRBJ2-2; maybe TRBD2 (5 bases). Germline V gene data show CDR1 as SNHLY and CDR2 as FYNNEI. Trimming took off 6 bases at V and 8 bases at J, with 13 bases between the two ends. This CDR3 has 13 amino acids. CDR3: CASRMEAEGELFF. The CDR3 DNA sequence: TGTGCCAGCAGGATGGAGGCCGAAGGGGAGCTGTTTTTT.

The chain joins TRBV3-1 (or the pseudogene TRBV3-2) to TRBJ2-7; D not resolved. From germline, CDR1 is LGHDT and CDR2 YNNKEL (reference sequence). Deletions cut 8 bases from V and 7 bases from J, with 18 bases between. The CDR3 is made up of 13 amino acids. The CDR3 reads CASGSLGAVEQYF. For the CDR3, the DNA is TGTGCCAGCGGGTCCTTGGGCGCCGTAGAGCAGTACTTC.

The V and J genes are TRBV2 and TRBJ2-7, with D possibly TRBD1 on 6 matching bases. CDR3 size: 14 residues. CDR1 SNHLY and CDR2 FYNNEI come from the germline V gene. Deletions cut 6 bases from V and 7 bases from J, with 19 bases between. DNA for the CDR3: TGTGCCAGCAGACAGGGCTCCAGTGGGGGTGAGCAGTACTTC. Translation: CASRQGSSGGEQYF.

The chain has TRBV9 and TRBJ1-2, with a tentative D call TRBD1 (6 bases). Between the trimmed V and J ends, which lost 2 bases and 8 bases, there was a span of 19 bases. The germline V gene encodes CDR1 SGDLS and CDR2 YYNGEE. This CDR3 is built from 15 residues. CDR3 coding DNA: TGTGCCAGCAGCGTGGCCATTAGGGGGGGCCGAGGCTACACCTTC. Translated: CASSVAIRGGRGYTF. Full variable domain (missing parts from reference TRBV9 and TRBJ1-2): DSGVTQTPKHLITATGQRVTLRCSPRSGDLSVYWYQQSLDQGLQFLIQYYNGEERAKGNILERFSAQQFPDLHSELNLSSLELGDSALYFCASSVAIRGGRGYTFGSGTRLTVV.

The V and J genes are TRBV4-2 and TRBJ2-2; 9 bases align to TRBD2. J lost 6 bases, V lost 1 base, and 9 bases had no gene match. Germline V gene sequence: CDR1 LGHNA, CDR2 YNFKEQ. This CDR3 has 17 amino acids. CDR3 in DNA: TGTGCCAGCAGCCAAGGGGCCGGCGGGGGGGCTGCCGGGGAGCTGTTTTTT. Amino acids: CASSQGAGGGAAGELFF.

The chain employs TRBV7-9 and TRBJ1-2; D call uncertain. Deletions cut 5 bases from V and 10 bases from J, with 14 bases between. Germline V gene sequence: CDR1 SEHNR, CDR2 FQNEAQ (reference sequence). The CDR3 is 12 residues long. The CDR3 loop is CASSPFNGDYTF. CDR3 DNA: TGTGCCAGCAGCCCTTTTAACGGGGACTACACCTTC.

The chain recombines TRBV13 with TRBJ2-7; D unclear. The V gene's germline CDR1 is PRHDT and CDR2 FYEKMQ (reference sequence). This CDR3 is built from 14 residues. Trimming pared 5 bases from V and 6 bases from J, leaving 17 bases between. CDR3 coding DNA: TGTGCCAGCAGCCCCCCGCGTTTGAGCCTCGAGCAGTACTTC. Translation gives CASSPPRLSLEQYF.

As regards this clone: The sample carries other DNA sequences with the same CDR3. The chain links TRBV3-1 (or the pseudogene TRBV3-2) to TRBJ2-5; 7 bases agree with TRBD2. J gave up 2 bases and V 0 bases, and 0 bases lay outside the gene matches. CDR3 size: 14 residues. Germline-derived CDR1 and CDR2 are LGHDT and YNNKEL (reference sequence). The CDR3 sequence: CASSQDSGQETQYF. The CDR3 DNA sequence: TGTGCCAGCAGCCAAGATAGCGGGCAAGAGACCCAGTACTTC.

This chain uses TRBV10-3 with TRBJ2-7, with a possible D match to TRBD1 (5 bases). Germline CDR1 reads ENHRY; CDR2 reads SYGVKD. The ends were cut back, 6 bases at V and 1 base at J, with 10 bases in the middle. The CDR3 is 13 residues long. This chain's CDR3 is CAISSGHSYEQYF. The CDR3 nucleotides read TGTGCCATCAGCTCCGGACATTCCTACGAGCAGTACTTC.

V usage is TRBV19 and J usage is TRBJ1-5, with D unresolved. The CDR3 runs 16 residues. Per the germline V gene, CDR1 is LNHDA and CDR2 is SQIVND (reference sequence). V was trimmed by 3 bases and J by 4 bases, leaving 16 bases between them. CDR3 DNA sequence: TGTGCCAGTAGTATGACGCTAGGGAGGGTAAATCAGCCCCAGCATTTT. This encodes CASSMTLGRVNQPQHF.

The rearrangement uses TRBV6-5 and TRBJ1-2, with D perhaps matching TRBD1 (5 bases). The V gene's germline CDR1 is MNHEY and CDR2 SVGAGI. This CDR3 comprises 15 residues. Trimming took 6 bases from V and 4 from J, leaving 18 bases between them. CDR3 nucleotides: TGTGCCAGCAGCCAGCAGGGTGTAGACTCCTATGGCTACACCTTC. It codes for CASSQQGVDSYGYTF.

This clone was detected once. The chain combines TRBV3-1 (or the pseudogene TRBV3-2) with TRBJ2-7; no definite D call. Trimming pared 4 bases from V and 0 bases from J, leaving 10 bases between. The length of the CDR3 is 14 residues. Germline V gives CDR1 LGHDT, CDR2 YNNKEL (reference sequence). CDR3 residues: CASSLSASSYEQYF. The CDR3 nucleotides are TGTGCCAGCAGCCTGTCGGCTAGCTCCTACGAGCAGTACTTC.

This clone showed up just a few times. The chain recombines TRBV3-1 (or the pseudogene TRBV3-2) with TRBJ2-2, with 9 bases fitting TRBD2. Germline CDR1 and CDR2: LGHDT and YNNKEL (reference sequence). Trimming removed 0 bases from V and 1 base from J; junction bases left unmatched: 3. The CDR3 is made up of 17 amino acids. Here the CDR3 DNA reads TGTGCCAGCAGCCAAGATCCTAGCGGGGAGAACACCGGGGAGCTGTTTTTT. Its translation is CASSQDPSGENTGELFF.

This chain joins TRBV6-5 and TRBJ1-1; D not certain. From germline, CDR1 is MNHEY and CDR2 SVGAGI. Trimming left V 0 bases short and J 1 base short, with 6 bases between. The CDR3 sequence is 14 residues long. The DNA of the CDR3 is TGTGCCAGCAGTTACTCGAGAGGGAACACTGAAGCTTTCTTT. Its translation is CASSYSRGNTEAFF.

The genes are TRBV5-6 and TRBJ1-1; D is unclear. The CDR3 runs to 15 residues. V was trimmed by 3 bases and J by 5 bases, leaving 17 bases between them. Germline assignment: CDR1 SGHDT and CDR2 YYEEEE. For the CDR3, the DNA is TGTGCCAGCAGCTCGGGGTGGGGTAGGACGACTGAAGCTTTCTTT. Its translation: CASSSGWGRTTEAFF. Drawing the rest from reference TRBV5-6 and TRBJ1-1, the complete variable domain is DAGVTQSPTHLIKTRGQQVTLRCSPKSGHDTVSWYQQALGQGPQFIFQYYEEEERQRGNFPDRFSGHQFPNYSSELNVNALLLGDSALYLCASSSGWGRTTEAFFGQGTRLTVV.

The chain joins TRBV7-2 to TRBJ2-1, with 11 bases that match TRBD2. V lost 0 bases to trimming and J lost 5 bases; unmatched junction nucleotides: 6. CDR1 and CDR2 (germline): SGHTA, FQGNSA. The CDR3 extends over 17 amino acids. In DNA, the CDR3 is TGTGCCAGCAGCTTAGCGTCGCTAGCGGGGGGTCACAATGAGCAGTTCTTC. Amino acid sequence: CASSLASLAGGHNEQFF.

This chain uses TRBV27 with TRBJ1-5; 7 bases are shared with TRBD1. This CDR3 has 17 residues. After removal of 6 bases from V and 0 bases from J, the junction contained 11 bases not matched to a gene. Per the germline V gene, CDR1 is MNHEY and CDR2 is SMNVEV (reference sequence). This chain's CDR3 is CASSLVGGFYSNQPQHF. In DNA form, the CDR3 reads TGTGCCAGCAGCCTGGTAGGGGGCTTCTATAGCAATCAGCCCCAGCATTTT.

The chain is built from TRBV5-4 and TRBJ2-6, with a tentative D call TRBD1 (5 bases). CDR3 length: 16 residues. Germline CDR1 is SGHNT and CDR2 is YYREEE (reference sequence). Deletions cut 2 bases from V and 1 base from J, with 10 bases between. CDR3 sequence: CASSFDRKSGANVLTF. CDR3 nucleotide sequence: TGTGCCAGCAGCTTTGACAGAAAATCTGGGGCCAACGTCCTGACTTTC.

CDR3 sequence reads: CASSERVDLGAAPEKLFF. As DNA, the CDR3 is TGTGCCAGCAGTGAACGAGTTGATCTGGGGGCCGCACCTGAAAAACTGTTTTTT. V usage is TRBV2 and J usage is TRBJ1-4; weak D call: TRBD1 (6 bases). The CDR3 has 18 residues. CDR1 and CDR2 from the germline V gene are SNHLY and FYNNEI. V shed 2 bases and J shed 7 bases, with 23 bases lying between them.

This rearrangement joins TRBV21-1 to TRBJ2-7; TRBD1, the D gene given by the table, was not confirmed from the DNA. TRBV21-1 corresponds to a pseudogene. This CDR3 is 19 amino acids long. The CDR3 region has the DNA TGTGCCAGCAGCAACCATCCCTCGGCCCGACAGGGTAGATCCTACGAGCAGTACTTC. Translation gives CASSNHPSARQGRSYEQYF.

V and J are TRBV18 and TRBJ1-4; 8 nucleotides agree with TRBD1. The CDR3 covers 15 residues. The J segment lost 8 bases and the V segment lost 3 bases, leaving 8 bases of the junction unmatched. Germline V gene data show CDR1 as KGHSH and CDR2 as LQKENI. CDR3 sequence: CASSPGQGWDEKLFF. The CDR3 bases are TGTGCCAGCTCACCCGGACAGGGCTGGGACGAAAAACTGTTTTTT.

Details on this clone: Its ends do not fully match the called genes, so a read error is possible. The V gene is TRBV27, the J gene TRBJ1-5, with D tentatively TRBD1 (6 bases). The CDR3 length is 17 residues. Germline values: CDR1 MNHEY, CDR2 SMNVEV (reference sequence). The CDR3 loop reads CASSLSGGAIGNQPQHF. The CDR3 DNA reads TGTGCCAGCAGTCTATCCGGGGGGGCGATAGGCAATCAGCCCCAGCATTTT.

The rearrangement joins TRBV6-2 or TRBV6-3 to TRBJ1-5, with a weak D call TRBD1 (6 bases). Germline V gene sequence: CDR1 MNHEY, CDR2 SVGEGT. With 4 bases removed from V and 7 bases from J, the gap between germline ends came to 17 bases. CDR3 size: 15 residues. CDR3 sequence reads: CASSWGQGSTQPQHF. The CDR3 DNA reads TGTGCCAGCAGTTGGGGGCAGGGATCGACCCAGCCCCAGCATTTT.

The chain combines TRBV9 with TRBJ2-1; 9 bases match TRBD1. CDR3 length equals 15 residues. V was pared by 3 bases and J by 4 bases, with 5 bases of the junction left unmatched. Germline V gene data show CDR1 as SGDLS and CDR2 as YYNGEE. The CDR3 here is CASSATGTGYNEQFF. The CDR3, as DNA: TGTGCCAGCAGCGCGACCGGGACAGGGTACAATGAGCAGTTCTTC.

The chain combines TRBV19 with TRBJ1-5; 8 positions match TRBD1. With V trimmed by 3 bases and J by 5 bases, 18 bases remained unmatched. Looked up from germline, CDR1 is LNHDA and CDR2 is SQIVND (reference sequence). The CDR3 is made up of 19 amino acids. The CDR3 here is CASSMALTQGALWDQPQHF. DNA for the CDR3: TGTGCCAGTAGTATGGCGCTGACTCAGGGGGCGCTGTGGGATCAGCCCCAGCATTTT.

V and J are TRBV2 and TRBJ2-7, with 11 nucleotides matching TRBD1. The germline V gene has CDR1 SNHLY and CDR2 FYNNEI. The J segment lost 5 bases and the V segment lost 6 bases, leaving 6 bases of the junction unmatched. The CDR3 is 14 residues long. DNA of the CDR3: TGTGCCAGCAGCCGGGACAGGGGGTCAAACGAGCAGTACTTC. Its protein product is CASSRDRGSNEQYF.